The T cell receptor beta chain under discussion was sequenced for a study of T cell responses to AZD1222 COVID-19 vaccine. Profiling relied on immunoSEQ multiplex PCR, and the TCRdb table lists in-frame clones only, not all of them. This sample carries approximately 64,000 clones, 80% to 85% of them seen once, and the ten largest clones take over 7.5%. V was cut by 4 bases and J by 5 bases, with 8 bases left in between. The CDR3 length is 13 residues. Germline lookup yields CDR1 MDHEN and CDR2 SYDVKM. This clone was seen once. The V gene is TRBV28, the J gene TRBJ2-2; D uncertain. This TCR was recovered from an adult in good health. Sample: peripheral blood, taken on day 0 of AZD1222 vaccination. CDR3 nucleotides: TGTGCCAGCAGTTCACGGTGGACCGGGGAGCTGTTTTTT. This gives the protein CASSSRWTGELFF.